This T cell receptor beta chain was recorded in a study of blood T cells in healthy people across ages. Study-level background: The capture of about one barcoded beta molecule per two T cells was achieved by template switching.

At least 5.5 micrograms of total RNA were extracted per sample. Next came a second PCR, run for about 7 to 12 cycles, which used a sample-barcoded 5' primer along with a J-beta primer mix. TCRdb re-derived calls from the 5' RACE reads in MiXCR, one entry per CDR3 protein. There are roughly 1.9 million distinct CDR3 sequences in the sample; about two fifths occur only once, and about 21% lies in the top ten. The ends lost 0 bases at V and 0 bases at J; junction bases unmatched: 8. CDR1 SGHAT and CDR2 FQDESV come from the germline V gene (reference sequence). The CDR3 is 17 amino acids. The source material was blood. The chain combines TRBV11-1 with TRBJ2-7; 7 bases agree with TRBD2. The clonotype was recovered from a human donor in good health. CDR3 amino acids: CASSLARGGETSYEQYF. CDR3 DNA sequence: TGTGCCAGCAGCTTAGCGCGTGGGGGGGAAACCTCCTACGAGCAGTACTTC.